This TCR beta chain appears in the sequencing data of a study of graft-versus-host responses after intestinal transplantation (dated by TCRdb to the early 2020s). With regard to the full study: The transplants that recipients got were multivisceral, liver-intestinal, or isolated intestinal. A peak of at least 4% donor T cells among recipient peripheral blood mononuclear cells was the definition used for donor T cell macrochimerism. Alloreactive clones were identified by sequencing pre-transplant mixed lymphocyte reaction products and comparing them with unstimulated pre-transplant donor and recipient T cells. Samples from a few later patients were sequenced in-house on an Illumina MiSeq with MiXCR processing rather than by the commercial service. All recipients received anti-thymocyte globulin induction followed by maintenance tacrolimus and steroids for around three years. Of the approximately 24 intestinal transplant recipients enrolled in the cohort, one of whom was a retransplant, a few patients without pretransplant specimens were excluded. Bulk TCR-beta CDR3 sequencing was used to track graft-versus-host and host-versus-graft alloreactive T cell clones in the graft, circulation and bone marrow after intestinal transplantation.

Study-wide conclusions, independent of this receptor: GvH clones were detected in recipient bone marrow, and some appeared earlier in ileal mucosa or blood, consistent with an intestinal mucosal origin. The relatively low number and heterogeneity of intestinal transplant patients limited the conclusions. Early after transplant, peak levels of circulating GvH clones were associated with declines in HvG clones. In the allografts of patients with donor T cell macrochimerism, GvH to HvG T cell clonal ratios were high.

The receptor library was made with the immunoSEQ multiplex PCR assay. For most patients, genomic DNA was isolated with the Qiagen DNeasy Blood and Tissue Kit and sent frozen to Adaptive Biotechnologies for TCR sequencing. For most patients, genomic DNA was subjected to high-throughput TCR-beta CDR3 sequencing by Adaptive Biotechnologies. In the paper's pipeline: TCR sequencing data for more than 15 patients were retrieved from Adaptive's ImmunoSEQ software; a few other patients were processed with MiXCR and VDJtools. To correct CD4 versus CD8 sorting errors, sequences present in both subsets at a frequency ratio below 5:1 were removed. Because the origin of CDR3 nucleotide sequences shared between donor and recipient could not be assigned, those sequences were removed. At least 2-fold expansion over unstimulated cells and a minimum CFSE-low frequency of 0.002% (template counts) or 0.001% (read counts) were required for clones to be classified as alloreactive. Clones detected in sequenced pre-transplant spleen, lymph node, or MLR CFSE-low populations of the donor or recipient were defined as mappable. The cumulative frequency of alloreactive clones was calculated as a percentage of all sequences, weighted by copy number. TCRdb's version of the immuneACCESS table is confined to in-frame rearrangements and falls short of the full clone set. An unresolved V gene accounts for under half of the shortfall where checked; the remainder is of unknown origin. V, J and clone size are those of that table, while D and trimming were read from the DNA. The sample includes about 130,000 clones, with 80% to 95% observed a single time. The ten largest clonotypes hold around 0.19% of the sample.

What this sample's time point label stands for: cells obtained before transplantation from donor or recipient. CD3+CD4+ and CD3+CD8+ populations were FACS-sorted from unstimulated pre-transplant donor and recipient cells taken from spleen or lymph nodes. CDR1 GTSNPN and CDR2 SVGIG were looked up in the germline V gene (reference sequence). V is clipped by 2 bases and J by 10 bases, and the sequence between their germline boundaries is 12 bases long. From cysteine to phenylalanine, the CDR3 is 13 amino acids long. Only the CDR3 DNA is retained, 39 bases long and in frame from the first base. The count of this clone is one. This clone's antigen is unknown. The input lacks base qualities; no much larger clone sits a single base away.

Sample: unstimulated CD4+ T cells sorted from spleen or lymph node cells, taken before intestinal transplant. This receptor was taken from a human donor who received an intestinal transplant. Recombination joined TRBV30 with TRBJ1-6; the D gene identity is not certain. The base sequence is TGTGCCTGGAGTAGCGGCCCTTTGTCACCCCTCCACTTT. Translated, this gives CAWSSGPLSPLHF.